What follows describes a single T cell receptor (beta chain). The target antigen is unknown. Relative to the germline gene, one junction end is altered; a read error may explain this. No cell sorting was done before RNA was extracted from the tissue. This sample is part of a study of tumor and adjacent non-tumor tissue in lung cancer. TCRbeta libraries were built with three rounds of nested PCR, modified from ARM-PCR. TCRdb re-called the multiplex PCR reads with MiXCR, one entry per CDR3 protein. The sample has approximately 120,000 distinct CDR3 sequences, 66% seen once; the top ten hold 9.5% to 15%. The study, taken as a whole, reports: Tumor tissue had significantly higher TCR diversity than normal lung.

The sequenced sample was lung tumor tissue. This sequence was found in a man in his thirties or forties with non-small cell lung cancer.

For the CDR3, the DNA is TGCGCCAGCAGGGAGGCCGCGGTCTCTGGAAACACCATATACTTT. This gives the protein CASREAAVSGNTIYF. The rearrangement joins TRBV5-1 to TRBJ1-3, with unresolved D. The germline CDR1 and CDR2 sequences are SGHRS and YFSETQ. This CDR3 region has 15 residues.